This T cell receptor (beta chain) stems from a study of regulatory T cells in long-lasting Graves disease. Time point here: newly diagnosed GD, antithyroid drugs for less than 3 months. With RNA extracted from PBMCs as input, the TCR library was made. This clonotype came up a few times. Its antigen is not identified. Findings and limits, study-wide: The persistent group shared 3,000 or so public clonotypes, more than the approximately 970 shared by new patients. Newly diagnosed patients had higher TCR diversity than persistent Graves' patients did.

This CDR3 has 14 residues. CDR1 and CDR2 (germline): SGHDN, FVKESK. The germline V and J ends were trimmed by 1 base and 3 bases, with 7 bases remaining between them. Arm-PCR of CDR3 regions with iRepertoire HTBI primers generated TCR beta libraries. TCRdb reprocessed the multiplex PCR reads via MiXCR and lists one record per CDR3 protein. The repertoire includes under 450,000 distinct CDR3 sequences, 15% to 20% of them detected once, and 20% to 25% sits in the top ten. Another study also made use of these data, one on T cells in Graves' hyperthyroidism and ophthalmopathy.

This material consisted of peripheral blood mononuclear cells (PBMCs), taken at new diagnosis, from a patient treated with antithyroid drugs. The rearrangement uses TRBV14 and TRBJ2-1; D is unclear. The sequence came from a woman aged 18-29 years with Graves disease. In DNA form, the CDR3 reads TGTGCCAGCAGCCAAGGCCCAGGCTACAATGAGCAGTTCTTC. It is translated as CASSQGPGYNEQFF.